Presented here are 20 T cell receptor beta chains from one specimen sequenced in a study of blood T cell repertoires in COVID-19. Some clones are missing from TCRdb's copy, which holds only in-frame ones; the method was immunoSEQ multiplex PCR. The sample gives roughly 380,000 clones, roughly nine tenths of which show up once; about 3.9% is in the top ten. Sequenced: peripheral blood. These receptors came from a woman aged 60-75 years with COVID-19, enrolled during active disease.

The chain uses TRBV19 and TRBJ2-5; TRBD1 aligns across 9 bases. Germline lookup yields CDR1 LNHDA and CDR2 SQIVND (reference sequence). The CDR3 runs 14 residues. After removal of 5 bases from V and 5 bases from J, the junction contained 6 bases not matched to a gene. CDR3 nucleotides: TGTGCCAGTAGTGGGGGGACAGGGAAGGAGACCCAGTACTTC. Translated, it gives CASSGGTGKETQYF.

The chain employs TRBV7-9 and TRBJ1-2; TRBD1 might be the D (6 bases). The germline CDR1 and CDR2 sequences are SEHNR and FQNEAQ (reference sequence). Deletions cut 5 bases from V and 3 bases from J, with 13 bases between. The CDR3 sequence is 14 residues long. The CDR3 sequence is CASSEIQGYYGYTF. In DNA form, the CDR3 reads TGTGCCAGCAGCGAGATACAGGGCTACTATGGCTACACCTTC.

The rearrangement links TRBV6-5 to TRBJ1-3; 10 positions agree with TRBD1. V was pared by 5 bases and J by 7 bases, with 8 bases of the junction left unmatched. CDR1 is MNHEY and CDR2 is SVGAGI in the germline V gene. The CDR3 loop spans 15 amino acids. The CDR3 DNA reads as TGTGCCAGCAGTCGTCTGCGACAGGGGGCCAACACCATATATTTT. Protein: CASSRLRQGANTIYF.

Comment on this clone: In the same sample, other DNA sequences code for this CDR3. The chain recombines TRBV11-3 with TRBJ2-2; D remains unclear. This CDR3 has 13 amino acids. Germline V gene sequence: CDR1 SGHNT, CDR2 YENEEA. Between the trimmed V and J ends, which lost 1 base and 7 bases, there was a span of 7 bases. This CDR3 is CASSLVGVGELFF. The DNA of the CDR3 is TGTGCCAGCAGCTTAGTGGGCGTCGGGGAGCTGTTTTTT.

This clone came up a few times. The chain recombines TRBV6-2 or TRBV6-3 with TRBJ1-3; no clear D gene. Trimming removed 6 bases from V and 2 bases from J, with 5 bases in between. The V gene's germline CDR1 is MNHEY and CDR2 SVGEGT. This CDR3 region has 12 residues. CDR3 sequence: CASSSTGNTIYF. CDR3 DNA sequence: TGTGCCAGCAGCTCTACTGGAAACACCATATATTTT.

CDR3 coding DNA: TGTGCCAGCAGCTTAGATGGGACAGGGGGCAATCAGCCCCAGCATTTT. It codes for CASSLDGTGGNQPQHF. The chain uses TRBV7-2 and TRBJ1-5; 10 bases align to TRBD1. V gave up 1 base and J gave up 2 bases; unmatched junction bases: 2. This CDR3 has 16 amino acids. Germline loops: CDR1 SGHTA, CDR2 FQGNSA. The variable domain in full, completed from reference TRBV7-2 and TRBJ1-5, reads GAGVSQSPSNKVTEKGKDVELRCDPISGHTALYWYRQSLGQGLEFLIYFQGNSAPDKSGLPSDRFSAERTGGSVSTLTIQRTQQEDSAVYLCASSLDGTGGNQPQHFGDGTRLSIL.

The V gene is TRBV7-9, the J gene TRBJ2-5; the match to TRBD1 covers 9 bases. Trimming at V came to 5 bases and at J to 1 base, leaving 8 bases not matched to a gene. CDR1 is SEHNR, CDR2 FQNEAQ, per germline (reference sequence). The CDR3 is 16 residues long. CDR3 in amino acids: CASSKPTGGGQETQYF. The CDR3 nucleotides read TGTGCCAGCAGCAAACCGACAGGGGGGGGCCAAGAGACCCAGTACTTC.

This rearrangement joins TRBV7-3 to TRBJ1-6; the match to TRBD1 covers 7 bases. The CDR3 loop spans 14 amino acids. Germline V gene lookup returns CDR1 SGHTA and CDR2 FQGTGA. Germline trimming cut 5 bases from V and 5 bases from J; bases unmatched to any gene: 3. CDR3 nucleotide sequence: TGTGCCAGCAGCCTGACAGGGAATAATTCACCCCTCCACTTT. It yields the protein CASSLTGNNSPLHF. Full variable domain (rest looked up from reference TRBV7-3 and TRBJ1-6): GAGVSQTPSNKVTEKGKYVELRCDPISGHTALYWYRQSLGQGPEFLIYFQGTGAADDSGLPNDRFFAVRPEGSVSTLKIQRTERGDSAVYLCASSLTGNNSPLHFGNGTRLTVT.

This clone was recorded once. The CDR3 is CASSLTGQASNQPQHF. For the CDR3, the DNA is TGTGCCAGCAGTTTGACCGGACAGGCCAGCAATCAGCCCCAGCATTTT. The rearrangement links TRBV6-5 to TRBJ1-5; 7 nucleotides match TRBD1. Losses at the gene ends were 4 bases for V and 1 base for J; bases not matched to a gene: 7. Germline V gives CDR1 MNHEY, CDR2 SVGAGI. The CDR3 sequence is 16 residues long.

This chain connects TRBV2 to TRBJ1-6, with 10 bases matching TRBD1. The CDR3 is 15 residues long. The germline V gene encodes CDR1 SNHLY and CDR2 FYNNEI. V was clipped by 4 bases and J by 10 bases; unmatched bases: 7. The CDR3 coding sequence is TGTGCCAGCAGTGCCCCCGGGACAGGGGTATCACCCCTCCACTTT. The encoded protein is CASSAPGTGVSPLHF.

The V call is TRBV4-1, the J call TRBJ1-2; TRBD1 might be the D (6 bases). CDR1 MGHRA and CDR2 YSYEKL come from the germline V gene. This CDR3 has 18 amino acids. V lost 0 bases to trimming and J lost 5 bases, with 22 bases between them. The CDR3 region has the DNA TGCGCCAGCAGCCAAGACTCATTTTCGGACAGCAACTTTTATGGCTACACCTTC. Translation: CASSQDSFSDSNFYGYTF.

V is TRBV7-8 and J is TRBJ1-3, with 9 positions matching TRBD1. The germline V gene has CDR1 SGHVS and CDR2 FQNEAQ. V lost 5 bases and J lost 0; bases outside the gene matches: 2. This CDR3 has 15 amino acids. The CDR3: CASSRTGDSGNTIYF. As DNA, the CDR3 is TGTGCCAGCAGCCGGACAGGGGACTCTGGAAACACCATATATTTT. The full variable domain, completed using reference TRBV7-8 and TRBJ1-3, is GAGVSQSPRYKVAKRGQDVALRCDPISGHVSLFWYQQALGQGPEFLTYFQNEAQLDKSGLPSDRFFAERPEGSVSTLKIQRTQQEDSAVYLCASSRTGDSGNTIYFGEGSWLTVV.

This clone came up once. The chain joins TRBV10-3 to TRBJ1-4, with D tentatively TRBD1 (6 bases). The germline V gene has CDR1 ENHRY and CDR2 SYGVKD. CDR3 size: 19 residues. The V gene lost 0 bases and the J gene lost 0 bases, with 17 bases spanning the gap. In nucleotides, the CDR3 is TGTGCCATCAGTGAGTCGACCTTTGACAGGCGTGCAACTAATGAAAAACTGTTTTTT. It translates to CAISESTFDRRATNEKLFF.

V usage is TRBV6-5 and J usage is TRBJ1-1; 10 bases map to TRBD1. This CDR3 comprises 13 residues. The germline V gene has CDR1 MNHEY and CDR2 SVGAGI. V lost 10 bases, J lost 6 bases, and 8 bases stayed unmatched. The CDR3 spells CATGDRGGSEAFF. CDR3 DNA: TGTGCCACGGGGGACAGGGGAGGGTCTGAAGCTTTCTTT.

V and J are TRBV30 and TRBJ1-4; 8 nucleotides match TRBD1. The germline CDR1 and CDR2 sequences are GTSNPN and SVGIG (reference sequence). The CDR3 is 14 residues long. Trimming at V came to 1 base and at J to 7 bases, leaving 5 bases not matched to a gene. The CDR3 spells CAWSGTGISEKLFF. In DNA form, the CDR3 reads TGTGCCTGGAGTGGGACAGGGATAAGTGAAAAACTGTTTTTT.

The CDR3 loop reads CASSLIANTEAFF. CDR3 in DNA: TGTGCCAGCAGCTTAATAGCGAACACTGAAGCTTTCTTT. This chain uses TRBV11-3 with TRBJ1-1; D unresolved. Germline V gene sequence: CDR1 SGHNT, CDR2 YENEEA. The CDR3 extends over 13 amino acids. V was cut by 2 bases and J by 1 base, with 5 bases left in between.

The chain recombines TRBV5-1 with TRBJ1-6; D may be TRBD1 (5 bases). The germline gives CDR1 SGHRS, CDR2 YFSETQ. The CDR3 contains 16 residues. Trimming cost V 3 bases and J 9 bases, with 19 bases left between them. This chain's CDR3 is CASSSAPGIPVSPLHF. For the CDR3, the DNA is TGCGCCAGCAGCTCCGCGCCAGGGATTCCTGTTTCACCCCTCCACTTT.

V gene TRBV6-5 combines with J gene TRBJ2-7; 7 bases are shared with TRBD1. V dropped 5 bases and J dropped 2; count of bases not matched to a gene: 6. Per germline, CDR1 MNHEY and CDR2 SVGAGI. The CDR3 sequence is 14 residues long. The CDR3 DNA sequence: TGTGCCAGCAGTCTCAGACAGGGCCCCTACGAGCAGTACTTC. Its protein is CASSLRQGPYEQYF.

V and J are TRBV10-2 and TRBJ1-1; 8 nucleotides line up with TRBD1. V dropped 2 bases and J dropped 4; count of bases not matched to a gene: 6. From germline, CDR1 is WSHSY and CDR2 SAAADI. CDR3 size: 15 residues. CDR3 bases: TGCGCCAGCAGTGAGGGGCAGGGGGCAAGCACTGAAGCTTTCTTT. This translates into CASSEGQGASTEAFF.

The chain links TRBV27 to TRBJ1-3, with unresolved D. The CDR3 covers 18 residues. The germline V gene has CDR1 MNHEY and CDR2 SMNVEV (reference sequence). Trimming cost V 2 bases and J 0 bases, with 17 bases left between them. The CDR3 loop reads CASSLRADGRGSGNTIYF. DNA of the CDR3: TGTGCCAGCAGTTTAAGGGCCGATGGGCGGGGCTCTGGAAACACCATATATTTT.